This T cell receptor beta chain was identified in a study of patients and donors after allogeneic stem cell transplantation. The V gene lost 2 bases and the J gene lost 4 bases, with 13 bases spanning the gap. The germline V gene has CDR1 SGHRS and CDR2 YFSETQ. CDR3 length: 14 residues. Each CDR3 protein is one row after TCRdb ran MiXCR on the RT-PCR reads. The data hold 150,000 to 250,000 distinct CDR3 sequences, with roughly two fifths observed a single time. The rearrangement uses TRBV5-1 and TRBJ2-7; the D is unclear. Sequencing used blood, either unsorted or a sorted T cell fraction (not recorded which). The source of this sequence is a human donor who was either an allogeneic HSCT recipient or a stem cell or donor lymphocyte infusion donor (not recorded which). It is not recorded whose cells these are; they may come from a transplant donor. The CDR3 sequence is CASSFGRRLYEQYF. The CDR3 DNA reads TGCGCCAGCAGCTTCGGCAGGCGACTTTACGAGCAGTACTTC. Using reference TRBV5-1 and TRBJ2-7 for the parts outside the CDR3, the full variable domain is KAGVTQTPRYLIKTRGQQVTLSCSPISGHRSVSWYQQTPGQGLQFLFEYFSETQRNKGNFPGRFSGRQFSNSRSEMNVSTLELGDSALYLCASSFGRRLYEQYFGPGTRLTVT.